Listed below are T cell receptor beta chains from one sample, sequenced in a study of identical twins. TCRdb called the 5' RACE reads again in MiXCR, with one record for every CDR3 protein. The sample lists about 240,000 distinct CDR3 sequences, about 13% occurring once. This same sample was also taken into another study, of yellow fever vaccine responses in identical twins.

The sample was memory (CD45RO+) T cells sorted from blood. These receptors originate from a woman between 18 and 30 years old in good health. The CDR3 runs from the conserved cysteine through the conserved F or W. Each record gives: CDR3 DNA, CDR3 protein, V gene, J gene, clone size, D gene. D genes are given only for firm matches. Only part of the rows carry a size: once, few, many, or a class if the clone is expanded.

CDR3nt: TGTGCCAGCAGCAGGGACGGCAACACTGAAGCTTTCTTT
CDR3aa: CASSRDGNTEAFF
v_gene: TRBV6-1
j_gene: TRBJ1-1
abundance: few
d_gene: .

CDR3nt: TGCAGCGCCGGGGGACAGGGGGCGATCGGGGAGCTGTTTTTT
CDR3aa: CSAGGQGAIGELFF
v_gene: TRBV29-1
j_gene: TRBJ2-2
abundance: few
d_gene: TRBD1

CDR3nt: TGTGCCAGCAGTTTATTATGGGGTGAGCAGTACTTC
CDR3aa: CASSLLWGEQYF
v_gene: TRBV28
j_gene: TRBJ2-7
abundance: few
d_gene: .

CDR3nt: TGTGCCAGCAGGCGTGACAGCATTAGCACAGATACGCAGTATTTT
CDR3aa: CASRRDSISTDTQYF
v_gene: TRBV7-2
j_gene: TRBJ2-3
abundance: few
d_gene: .

CDR3nt: TGTGCCAGCAGCAAAGAAGGGGGGGGGCTGTTAGATACGCAGTATTTT
CDR3aa: CASSKEGGGLLDTQYF
v_gene: TRBV6-1
j_gene: TRBJ2-3
abundance: once
d_gene: .

CDR3nt: TGTGCCACCAGTGATTTGAGACTAGCGGACAGTGAGCAGTTCTTC
CDR3aa: CATSDLRLADSEQFF
v_gene: TRBV24-1
j_gene: TRBJ2-1
abundance: few
d_gene: TRBD2

CDR3nt: TGTGCCAGCACCACTCGGGCCTCGGCAGGGGAGACCCAGTACTTC
CDR3aa: CASTTRASAGETQYF
v_gene: TRBV28
j_gene: TRBJ2-5
abundance: few
d_gene: .

CDR3nt: TGTGCCGGCAGCAACCGGGACAGGGGAATCTACGAGCAGTACTTC
CDR3aa: CAGSNRDRGIYEQYF
v_gene: TRBV4-2
j_gene: TRBJ2-7
abundance: .
d_gene: TRBD1

CDR3nt: TGTGCCAGCAGACCCAGTACCGGGACTAGCTCCTACGAGCAGTACTTC
CDR3aa: CASRPSTGTSSYEQYF
v_gene: TRBV2
j_gene: TRBJ2-7
abundance: .
d_gene: TRBD2

CDR3nt: TGTGCCAGCAGTGGACAGGGGAAAATCGACGGGGAGCTGTTTTTT
CDR3aa: CASSGQGKIDGELFF
v_gene: TRBV12-3/TRBV12-4
j_gene: TRBJ2-2
abundance: .
d_gene: TRBD1

CDR3nt: TGTGCCAGCAGTTATAGCCGCGGGGAGCTGTTTTTT
CDR3aa: CASSYSRGELFF
v_gene: TRBV12-3/TRBV12-4
j_gene: TRBJ2-2
abundance: few
d_gene: .

CDR3nt: TGTGCCAGCAGCAACGAGGGGGCCTCCTACAATGAGCAGTTCTTC
CDR3aa: CASSNEGASYNEQFF
v_gene: TRBV21-1
j_gene: TRBJ2-1
abundance: .
d_gene: .

CDR3nt: TGTGCCAGCTCACCCACTATCTCCGAGCAGTACTTC
CDR3aa: CASSPTISEQYF
v_gene: TRBV18
j_gene: TRBJ2-7
abundance: few
d_gene: .

CDR3nt: TGTGCCAGTAGTACAGGACTAGCGAATGAGCAGTTCTTC
CDR3aa: CASSTGLANEQFF
v_gene: TRBV19
j_gene: TRBJ2-1
abundance: many
d_gene: TRBD2

CDR3nt: TGTGCCAGCAGTTCTATAGTGGTCTCGAGCGAGCAGTACTTC
CDR3aa: CASSSIVVSSEQYF
v_gene: TRBV6-5
j_gene: TRBJ2-7
abundance: few
d_gene: .

CDR3nt: TGCGCCAGCAGCTTGGCCGGGACAGGGCTCCTCGAGCAGTACTTC
CDR3aa: CASSLAGTGLLEQYF
v_gene: TRBV5-1
j_gene: TRBJ2-7
abundance: many
d_gene: TRBD1

CDR3nt: TGCAGCGTTGAAGTTCGACCTTACAATGAGCAGTTCTTC
CDR3aa: CSVEVRPYNEQFF
v_gene: TRBV29-1
j_gene: TRBJ2-1
abundance: many
d_gene: .

CDR3nt: TGCGCCAGCAGCGGGATGCTAGATTATTCCTACGAGCAGTACTTC
CDR3aa: CASSGMLDYSYEQYF
v_gene: TRBV5-1
j_gene: TRBJ2-7
abundance: .
d_gene: .

CDR3nt: TGTGCCAGCTCACCGAGCCACATATCCTACGAGCAGTACTTC
CDR3aa: CASSPSHISYEQYF
v_gene: TRBV18
j_gene: TRBJ2-7
abundance: few
d_gene: .

CDR3nt: TGTGCCACCAGTGATAGGACAGCAACTAATGAAAAACTGTTTTTT
CDR3aa: CATSDRTATNEKLFF
v_gene: TRBV24-1
j_gene: TRBJ1-4
abundance: many
d_gene: .

CDR3nt: TGCAGTGCTAGAGTCGGCGGGCACAATCAGCCCCAGCATTTT
CDR3aa: CSARVGGHNQPQHF
v_gene: TRBV20-1
j_gene: TRBJ1-5
abundance: many
d_gene: .

CDR3nt: TGTGCCAGCAGTACAACACAGGGTTACGAGCAGTACTTC
CDR3aa: CASSTTQGYEQYF
v_gene: TRBV6-1
j_gene: TRBJ2-7
abundance: .
d_gene: .

CDR3nt: TGTGCCAGCAGCTTAGATGGTAACATGAACACTGAAGCTTTCTTT
CDR3aa: CASSLDGNMNTEAFF
v_gene: TRBV7-2
j_gene: TRBJ1-1
abundance: many
d_gene: .

CDR3nt: TGCAGTGCTAGAGAGGTACGGGCTTACCAAGAGACCCAGTACTTC
CDR3aa: CSAREVRAYQETQYF
v_gene: TRBV20-1
j_gene: TRBJ2-5
abundance: .
d_gene: .

CDR3nt: TGTGCCAGCTCACCACCGGATGAGACCCAGTACTTC
CDR3aa: CASSPPDETQYF
v_gene: TRBV18
j_gene: TRBJ2-5
abundance: few
d_gene: .

CDR3nt: TGTGCCAGCAGTTTAGGGGGACAGGGGGCTCAAGCTTTCTTT
CDR3aa: CASSLGGQGAQAFF
v_gene: TRBV12-3/TRBV12-4
j_gene: TRBJ1-1
abundance: many
d_gene: TRBD1

CDR3nt: TGTGCCAGCCAACAGGGCTACAATGAGCAGTTCTTC
CDR3aa: CASQQGYNEQFF
v_gene: TRBV18
j_gene: TRBJ2-1
abundance: .
d_gene: .

CDR3nt: TGTGCCACCAGCAGAGATCGTTTCGAGCAGTACTTC
CDR3aa: CATSRDRFEQYF
v_gene: TRBV15
j_gene: TRBJ2-7
abundance: many
d_gene: .

CDR3nt: TGTGCCAGCAGTCCACCCGGGACTAGCGGCAATGAGCAGTTCTTC
CDR3aa: CASSPPGTSGNEQFF
v_gene: TRBV6-2/TRBV6-3
j_gene: TRBJ2-1
abundance: .
d_gene: TRBD2

CDR3nt: TGCAGTGCTAGACAGGCAAATTCACCCCTCCACTTT
CDR3aa: CSARQANSPLHF
v_gene: TRBV20-1
j_gene: TRBJ1-6
abundance: .
d_gene: .

CDR3nt: TGCAGTGTCCCCGAGGGGCCACAGTGGCTGGGTCCTCAGCCCCAGCATTTT
CDR3aa: CSVPEGPQWLGPQPQHF
v_gene: TRBV20-1
j_gene: TRBJ1-5
abundance: many
d_gene: .

CDR3nt: TGTGCCAGCAGGACAACAGATACGAACACCGGGGAGCTGTTTTTT
CDR3aa: CASRTTDTNTGELFF
v_gene: TRBV6-1
j_gene: TRBJ2-2
abundance: .
d_gene: .

CDR3nt: TGCAGCGTTGAAGTAGGCAGGGGACTAGCGGGAGTCGGGTTCTTC
CDR3aa: CSVEVGRGLAGVGFF
v_gene: TRBV29-1
j_gene: TRBJ2-1
abundance: few
d_gene: TRBD2

CDR3nt: TGCAGTGCTAGACCCTCAGGGTACGGGGAGCTGTTTTTT
CDR3aa: CSARPSGYGELFF
v_gene: TRBV20-1
j_gene: TRBJ2-2
abundance: .
d_gene: .

CDR3nt: TGTGCCACCAGTGATAGGGGGGTCAGCACAGATACGCAGTATTTT
CDR3aa: CATSDRGVSTDTQYF
v_gene: TRBV24-1
j_gene: TRBJ2-3
abundance: .
d_gene: .

CDR3nt: TGTGCCAGTAGTATGAGGCAGGGGACTTACAATGAGCAGTTCTTC
CDR3aa: CASSMRQGTYNEQFF
v_gene: TRBV19
j_gene: TRBJ2-1
abundance: .
d_gene: .

CDR3nt: TGTGCCAGCACCCAGGGGGGACTTACAGATACGCAGTATTTT
CDR3aa: CASTQGGLTDTQYF
v_gene: TRBV9
j_gene: TRBJ2-3
abundance: few
d_gene: .

CDR3nt: TGTGCCAGCTCATCACTAGGGGCAAATGAGCAGTTCTTC
CDR3aa: CASSSLGANEQFF
v_gene: TRBV18
j_gene: TRBJ2-1
abundance: .
d_gene: .

CDR3nt: TGTGCCAGCAGCTTGGAACAGGGAGTCCACGAGCAGTACTTC
CDR3aa: CASSLEQGVHEQYF
v_gene: TRBV5-5
j_gene: TRBJ2-7
abundance: few
d_gene: .

CDR3nt: TGTGCCAGCAGGGAACGCCCGCACAGGGGGGAGAACATTCAGTACTTC
CDR3aa: CASRERPHRGENIQYF
v_gene: TRBV27
j_gene: TRBJ2-4
abundance: .
d_gene: TRBD1

CDR3nt: TGTGCCACTCAGGGATCCTCCTACGAGCAGTACTTC
CDR3aa: CATQGSSYEQYF
v_gene: TRBV6-2/TRBV6-3
j_gene: TRBJ2-7
abundance: .
d_gene: .

CDR3nt: TGTGCCAGCAGCCAAGATACGGGACTAGCGGGAGTGGGCACCGGGGAGCTGTTTTTT
CDR3aa: CASSQDTGLAGVGTGELFF
v_gene: TRBV4-2
j_gene: TRBJ2-2
abundance: .
d_gene: TRBD2

CDR3nt: TGTGCCAGCAGTGGGGGGGCTAGCGGCTATGAGCAGTTCTTC
CDR3aa: CASSGGASGYEQFF
v_gene: TRBV2
j_gene: TRBJ2-1
abundance: .
d_gene: .

CDR3nt: TGTGCCAGCAGCTCCCTCTTGGGCGGGGGACCTACCTACAATGAGCAGTTCTTC
CDR3aa: CASSSLLGGGPTYNEQFF
v_gene: TRBV7-3
j_gene: TRBJ2-1
abundance: many
d_gene: TRBD2

CDR3nt: TGTGCCAGCAGTGAACAGGGTGTCGAGCAGTACTTC
CDR3aa: CASSEQGVEQYF
v_gene: TRBV6-1
j_gene: TRBJ2-7
abundance: .
d_gene: .